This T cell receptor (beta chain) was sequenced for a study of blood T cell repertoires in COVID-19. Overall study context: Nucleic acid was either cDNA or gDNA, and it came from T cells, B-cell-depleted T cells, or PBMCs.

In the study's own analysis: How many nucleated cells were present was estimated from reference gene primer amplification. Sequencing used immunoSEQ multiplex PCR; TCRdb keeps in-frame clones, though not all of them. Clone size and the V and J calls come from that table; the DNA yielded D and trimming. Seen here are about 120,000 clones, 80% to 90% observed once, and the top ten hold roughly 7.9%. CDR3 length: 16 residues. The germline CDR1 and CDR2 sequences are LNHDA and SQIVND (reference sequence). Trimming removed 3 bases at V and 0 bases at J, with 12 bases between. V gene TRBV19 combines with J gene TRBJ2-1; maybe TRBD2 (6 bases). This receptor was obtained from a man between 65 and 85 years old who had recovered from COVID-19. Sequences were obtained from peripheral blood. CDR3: CASSISLGGSYNEQFF. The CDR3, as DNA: TGTGCCAGTAGTATTTCTTTGGGGGGCTCCTACAATGAGCAGTTCTTC.